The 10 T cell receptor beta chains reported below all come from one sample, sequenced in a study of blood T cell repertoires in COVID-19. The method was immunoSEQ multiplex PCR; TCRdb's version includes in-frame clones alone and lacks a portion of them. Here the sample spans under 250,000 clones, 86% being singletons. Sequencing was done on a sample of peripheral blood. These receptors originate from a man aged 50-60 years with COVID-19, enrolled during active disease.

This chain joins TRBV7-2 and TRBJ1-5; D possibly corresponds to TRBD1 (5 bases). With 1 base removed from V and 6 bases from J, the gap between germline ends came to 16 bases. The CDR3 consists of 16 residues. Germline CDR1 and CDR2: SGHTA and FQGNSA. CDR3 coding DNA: TGTGCCAGCAGCTTAGTAGGGACGGGGGGGAGTCAGCCCCAGCATTTT. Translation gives CASSLVGTGGSQPQHF.

The chain's CDR3 is CASSPRTSGSWIDEQFF. The DNA for the CDR3 is TGTGCCAGCAGCCCCCGGACTAGCGGGAGTTGGATCGATGAGCAGTTCTTC. This chain links TRBV3-1 (or the pseudogene TRBV3-2) with TRBJ2-1; the match to TRBD2 covers 13 bases. J gave up 8 bases and V 4 bases, and 11 bases lay outside the gene matches. Germline values: CDR1 LGHDT, CDR2 YNNKEL (reference sequence). The CDR3 has 17 amino acids.

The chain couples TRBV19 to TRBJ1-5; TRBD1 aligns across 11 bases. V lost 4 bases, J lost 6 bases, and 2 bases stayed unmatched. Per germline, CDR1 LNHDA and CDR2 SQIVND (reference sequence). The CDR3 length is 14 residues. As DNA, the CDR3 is TGTGCCAGTAGTAGGGGGACAGGGGGTCAGCCCCAGCATTTT. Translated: CASSRGTGGQPQHF.

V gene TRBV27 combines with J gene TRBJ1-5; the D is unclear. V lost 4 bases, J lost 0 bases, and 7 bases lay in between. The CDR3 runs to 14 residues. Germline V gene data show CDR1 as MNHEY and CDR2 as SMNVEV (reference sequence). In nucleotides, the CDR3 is TGTGCCAGCAGTTACAAGTATAGCAATCAGCCCCAGCATTTT. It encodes CASSYKYSNQPQHF.

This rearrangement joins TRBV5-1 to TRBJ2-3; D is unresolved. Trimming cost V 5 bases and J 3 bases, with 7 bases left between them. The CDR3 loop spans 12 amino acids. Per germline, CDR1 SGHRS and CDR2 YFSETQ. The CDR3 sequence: CASRVGTDTQYF. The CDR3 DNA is TGCGCCAGCAGGGTCGGTACAGATACGCAGTATTTT.

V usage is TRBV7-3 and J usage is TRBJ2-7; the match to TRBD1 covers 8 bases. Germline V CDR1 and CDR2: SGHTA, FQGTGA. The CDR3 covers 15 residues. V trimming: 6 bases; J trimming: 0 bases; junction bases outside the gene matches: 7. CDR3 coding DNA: TGTGCCAGCAGTCGTGACAGGGGAGGCTCCTACGAGCAGTACTTC. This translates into CASSRDRGGSYEQYF.

In DNA, the CDR3 is TGTGCCAGCAGCGTCGACACAAACTATGGCTACACCTTC. Residues: CASSVDTNYGYTF. V gene TRBV9 combines with J gene TRBJ1-2; no reliable D call. Per germline, CDR1 SGDLS and CDR2 YYNGEE. The V gene lost 2 bases and the J gene lost 2 bases, with 7 bases spanning the gap. The CDR3 length is 13 residues.

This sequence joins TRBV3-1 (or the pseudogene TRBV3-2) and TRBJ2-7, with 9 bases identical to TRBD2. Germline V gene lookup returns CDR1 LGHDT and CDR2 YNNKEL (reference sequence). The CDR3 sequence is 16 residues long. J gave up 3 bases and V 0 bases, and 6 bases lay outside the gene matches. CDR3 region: CASSQDYGTSYYEQYF. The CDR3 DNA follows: TGTGCCAGCAGCCAAGATTACGGGACTAGCTACTACGAGCAGTACTTC.

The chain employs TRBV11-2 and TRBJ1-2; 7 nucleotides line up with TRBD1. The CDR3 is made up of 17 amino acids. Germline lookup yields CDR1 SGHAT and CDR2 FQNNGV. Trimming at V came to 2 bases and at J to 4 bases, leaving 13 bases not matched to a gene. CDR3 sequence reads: CASSLSPQGQNIYGYTF. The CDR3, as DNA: TGTGCCAGCAGCTTATCCCCTCAGGGACAGAACATCTATGGCTACACCTTC. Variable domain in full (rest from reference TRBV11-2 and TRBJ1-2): EAGVAQSPRYKIIEKRQSVAFWCNPISGHATLYWYQQILGQGPKLLIQFQNNGVVDDSQLPKDRFSAERLKGVDSTLKIQPAKLEDSAVYLCASSLSPQGQNIYGYTFGSGTRLTVV.

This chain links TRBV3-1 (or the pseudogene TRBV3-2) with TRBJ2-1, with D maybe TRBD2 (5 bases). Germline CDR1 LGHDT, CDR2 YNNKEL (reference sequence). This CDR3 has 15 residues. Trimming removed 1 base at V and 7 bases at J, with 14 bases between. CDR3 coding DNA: TGTGCCAGCAGCCAAGGGAATTTGGGAGTAAATGAGCAGTTCTTC. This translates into CASSQGNLGVNEQFF.